The clone carrying this TCR beta chain was detected only once. The data are from a study of CD8 T cells in Susac syndrome. A quantity of roughly 0.5 to 1 ug RNA underwent reverse transcription using random hexamers. TCRdb re-derived calls from the immunoSEQ multiplex PCR reads in MiXCR, one entry per CDR3 protein. The sample has some 70,000 distinct CDR3 sequences; approximately 94% are singletons. The CDR3 is 15 residues long. Trimming removed 5 bases from V and 0 bases from J, with 8 bases in between. Germline-derived CDR1 and CDR2 are LNHNV and YYDKDF (reference sequence). Blood CD8+ and CD4+ T cells underwent high-throughput TCR beta sequencing.

Sample: CD8+ T cells from PBMCs. The TCR was taken from a human donor with multiple sclerosis. The chain combines TRBV15 with TRBJ2-6; D remains ambiguous. The CDR3 loop reads CATSRRSSGANVLTF. CDR3 nucleotide sequence: TGTGCCACCAGCCGTCGTTCCTCTGGGGCCAACGTCCTGACTTTC.